This TCR beta chain was documented in a study of cytomegalovirus exposure and HLA in healthy donors. General study findings and limits: One cluster of highly shared sequence variants probably arose as a sequencing artifact.

Concerning this clone: Its antigen is unidentified.

60 Vbeta and 13 Jbeta primers were used in PCR. Sequencing used immunoSEQ multiplex PCR; TCRdb keeps in-frame clones, though not all of them. In the table there are about 94,000 clones, roughly four fifths of which are singletons. Germline CDR1 is LNHNV and CDR2 is YYDKDF (reference sequence). This CDR3 is 14 amino acids long. Trimming left V 0 bases short and J 10 bases short, with 15 bases between. Sequencing used PBMCs. The chain links TRBV15 to TRBJ1-1; tentative D call: TRBD1 (6 bases). The receptor was derived from a human donor in good health. The CDR3 protein is CATSREVLTGRAFF. CDR3 DNA: TGTGCCACCAGCAGAGAAGTGTTAACAGGGAGAGCTTTCTTT.